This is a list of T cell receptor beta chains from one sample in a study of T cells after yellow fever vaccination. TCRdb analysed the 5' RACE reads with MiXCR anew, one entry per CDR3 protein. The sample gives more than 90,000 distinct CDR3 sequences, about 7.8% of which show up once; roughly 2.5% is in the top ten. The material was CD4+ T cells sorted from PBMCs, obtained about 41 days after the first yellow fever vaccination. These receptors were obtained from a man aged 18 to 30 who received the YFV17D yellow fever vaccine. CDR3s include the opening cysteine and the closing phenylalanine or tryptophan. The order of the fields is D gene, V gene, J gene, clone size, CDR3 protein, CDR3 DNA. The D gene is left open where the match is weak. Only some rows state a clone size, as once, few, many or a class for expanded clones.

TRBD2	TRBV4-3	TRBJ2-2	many	CASSQESGGNTGELFF	TGCGCCAGCAGCCAAGAGTCGGGGGGAAACACCGGGGAGCTGTTTTTT
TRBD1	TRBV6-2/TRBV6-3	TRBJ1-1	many	CASSRGTAGGVNTEAFF	TGTGCCAGCAGTCGCGGGACAGCGGGGGGGGTGAACACTGAAGCTTTCTTT
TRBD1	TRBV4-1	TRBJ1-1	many	CASSQSGTANTEAFF	TGCGCCAGCAGCCAGTCCGGGACAGCGAACACTGAAGCTTTCTTT
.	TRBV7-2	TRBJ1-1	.	CASSQFRAEAFF	TGTGCCAGCAGCCAATTTAGGGCTGAAGCTTTCTTT
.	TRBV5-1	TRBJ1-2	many	CASSFGETPGYTF	TGCGCCAGCAGCTTCGGGGAAACCCCTGGCTACACCTTC
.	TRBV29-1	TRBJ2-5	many	CSVGGDFHSGPRGQETQYF	TGCAGCGTTGGAGGGGACTTCCACTCCGGGCCAAGGGGGCAAGAGACCCAGTACTTC
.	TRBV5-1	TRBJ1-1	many	CASSLEGPEAFF	TGCGCCAGCAGCTTGGAAGGCCCTGAAGCTTTCTTT
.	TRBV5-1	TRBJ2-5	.	CASSLADGGQETQYF	TGCGCCAGCAGCTTGGCTGATGGCGGTCAAGAGACCCAGTACTTC
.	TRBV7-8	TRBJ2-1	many	CASSLGGGEQFF	TGTGCCAGCAGCTTAGGGGGCGGTGAGCAGTTCTTC
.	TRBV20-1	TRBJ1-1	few	CSAPLGRTNTEAFF	TGCAGTGCTCCTCTGGGGAGGACAAACACTGAAGCTTTCTTT
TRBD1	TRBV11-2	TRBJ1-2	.	CASTRPGQKYGYTF	TGTGCCAGCACGAGACCGGGACAGAAGTATGGCTACACCTTC
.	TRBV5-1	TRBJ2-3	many	CASSLGGPTDTQYF	TGCGCCAGCAGCTTGGGGGGGCCCACAGATACGCAGTATTTT
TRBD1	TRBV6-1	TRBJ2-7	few	CATDRGMGQGSYEQYF	TGTGCCACCGACCGTGGGATGGGACAGGGAAGTTACGAGCAGTACTTC
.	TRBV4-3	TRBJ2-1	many	CASSQVKGNNEQFF	TGCGCCAGCAGCCAAGTTAAGGGGAACAATGAGCAGTTCTTC
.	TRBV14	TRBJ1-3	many	CASSPWASWENTIYF	TGTGCCAGCAGCCCCTGGGCCAGTTGGGAAAACACCATATATTTT
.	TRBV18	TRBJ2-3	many	CASSPPSSTDTQYF	TGTGCCAGCTCACCACCATCTAGCACAGATACGCAGTATTTT
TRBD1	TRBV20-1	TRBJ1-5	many	CSAPRTGSSSNQPQHF	TGCAGTGCTCCTCGGACAGGGAGCAGCAGCAATCAGCCCCAGCATTTT
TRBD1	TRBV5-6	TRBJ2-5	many	CASSLRTGGGQETQYF	TGTGCCAGCAGCCTTAGGACAGGAGGTGGGCAAGAGACCCAGTACTTC
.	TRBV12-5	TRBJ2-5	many	CASGLDPRTGGTQETQYF	TGTGCTAGTGGTTTGGACCCCCGGACAGGAGGGACCCAAGAGACCCAGTACTTC
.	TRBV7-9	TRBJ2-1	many	CASAQRGTLDNEQFF	TGTGCCAGCGCCCAGAGGGGGACCCTGGACAATGAGCAGTTCTTC
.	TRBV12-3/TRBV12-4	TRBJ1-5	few	CASSFDGDPQHF	TGTGCCAGCAGTTTCGACGGGGACCCCCAGCATTTT
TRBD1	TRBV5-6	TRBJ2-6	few	CASSLMDRSSGANVLTF	TGTGCCAGCAGCTTGATGGACAGGAGCTCTGGGGCCAACGTCCTGACTTTC
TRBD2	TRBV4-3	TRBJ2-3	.	CASSQDTSGGAIDTQYF	TGCGCCAGCAGCCAAGATACCAGCGGGGGGGCCATTGATACGCAGTATTTT
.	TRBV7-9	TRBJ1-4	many	CASSLRGSTNEKLFF	TGTGCCAGCAGCTTACGGGGGTCGACTAATGAAAAACTGTTTTTT
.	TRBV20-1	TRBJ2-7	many	CSAALGVKNEQYF	TGCAGTGCTGCATTAGGGGTGAAAAACGAGCAGTACTTC
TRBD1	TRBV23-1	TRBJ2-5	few	CASSTRQGAKETQYF	TGCGCCAGCAGTACACGACAGGGGGCGAAGGAGACCCAGTACTTC
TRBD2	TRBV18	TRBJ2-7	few	CASSPPRGSGGSYEQYF	TGTGCCAGCTCACCACCGCGGGGTAGCGGGGGATCCTACGAGCAGTACTTC
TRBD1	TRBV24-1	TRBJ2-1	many	CATSEGTGPYRQFF	TGTGCCACCAGTGAGGGGACAGGGCCGTATCGGCAGTTCTTC
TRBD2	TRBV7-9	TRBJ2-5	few	CASSLTSGGFKGETQYF	TGTGCCAGCAGCCTGACTAGCGGGGGGTTTAAGGGAGAGACCCAGTACTTC
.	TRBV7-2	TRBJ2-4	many	CASSLAGENIQYF	TGTGCCAGCAGCTTAGCCGGGGAAAACATTCAGTACTTC
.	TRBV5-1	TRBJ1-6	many	CASSLATYNSPLHF	TGCGCCAGCAGCTTGGCTACTTATAATTCACCCCTCCACTTT
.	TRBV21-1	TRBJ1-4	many	CASGNEKLFF	TGTGCCAGCGGTAATGAAAAACTGTTTTTT
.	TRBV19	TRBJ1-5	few	CASSPGTAYSNQPQHF	TGTGCCAGTAGTCCCGGGACGGCTTATAGCAATCAGCCCCAGCATTTT
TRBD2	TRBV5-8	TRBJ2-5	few	CASCWEGTETQYF	TGTGCCAGCTGTTGGGAGGGTACAGAGACCCAGTACTTC
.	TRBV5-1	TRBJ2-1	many	CASSYQGSSYNEQFF	TGCGCCAGCAGCTATCAGGGTAGTTCCTACAATGAGCAGTTCTTC
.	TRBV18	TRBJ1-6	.	CASSPRQLDTQWSSYNSPLHF	TGTGCCAGCTCACCTCGGCAGCTAGATACCCAGTGGAGCTCCTATAATTCACCCCTCCACTTT
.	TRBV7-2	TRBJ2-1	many	CASSPSLAEQFF	TGTGCCAGCAGCCCTAGCCTTGCTGAGCAGTTCTTC
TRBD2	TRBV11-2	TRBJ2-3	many	CASSRRLAGVTSTDTQYF	TGTGCCAGCAGCCGACGACTAGCGGGGGTTACTAGCACAGATACGCAGTATTTT
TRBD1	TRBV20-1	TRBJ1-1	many	CSARLTTGTAGEAFF	TGCAGTGCTAGACTGACGACAGGGACCGCAGGCGAAGCTTTCTTT
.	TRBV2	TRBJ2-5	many	CASTLGLGVETQYF	TGTGCCAGCACCTTAGGGTTGGGCGTTGAGACCCAGTACTTC
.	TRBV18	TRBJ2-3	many	CASSPTVQGTDTQYF	TGTGCCAGCTCACCAACCGTACAGGGCACAGATACGCAGTATTTT
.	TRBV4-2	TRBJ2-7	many	CASSQDRGLTYEQYF	TGTGCCAGCAGCCAAGATCGGGGTCTAACCTACGAGCAGTACTTC
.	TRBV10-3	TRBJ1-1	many	CAIRPGEMNTEAFF	TGTGCCATCAGGCCGGGAGAGATGAACACTGAAGCTTTCTTT
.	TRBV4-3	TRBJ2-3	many	CASSPGVSTDTQYF	TGCGCCAGCAGCCCAGGGGTGAGCACAGATACGCAGTATTTT
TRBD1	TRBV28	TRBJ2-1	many	CASSQGASEQFF	TGTGCCAGCAGTCAGGGGGCCAGTGAGCAGTTCTTC